This T cell receptor (beta chain) was sequenced for a study of T cells after yellow fever vaccination. Study background: Some fractions had low cell numbers, and these were prepared with SMART-Seq v4 Ultra Low Input.

In its sample, this clonotype was seen once. What it recognizes is unknown. A much larger clone differs by one base, so this may be a read error. 5'RACE template switching added a universal primer site and UMIs to TCR cDNA. TCRdb fed the 5' RACE reads into MiXCR, producing one record per CDR3 protein. The data hold about 500,000 distinct CDR3 sequences, with around 16% observed a single time. Germline V gene data show CDR1 as DFQATT and CDR2 as SNEGSKA (reference sequence). The CDR3 loop spans 11 amino acids. General observations from the study: A small proportion of clonotypes was detected in both the CD4 and CD8 compartments.

Sample: PBMCs, taken roughly 5 days after the first yellow fever vaccination. The gene calls are TRBV20-1 and TRBJ2-1; either TRBD1 or TRBD2 may fit D (5 bases each). This TCR derives from a man aged 18 to 30 who received the YFV17D yellow fever vaccine. The CDR3 region has the DNA TGCAGTGCGGGACCATACAGTGAGCAGTTCTTC. Translating gives CSAGPYSEQFF.